The next 29 T cell receptor beta chains were all read from a single sample in a study of cytomegalovirus exposure and HLA in healthy donors. The primer mix had 60 Vbeta and 13 Jbeta primers. Repertoires were generated with immunoSEQ multiplex PCR, while TCRdb's copy carries only in-frame clones and drops some. The sample table sets out around 70,000 clones. The sequencing sample was made of PBMCs. The receptors shown here come from a woman between 35 and 50 years old in good health and CMV-seropositive.

The chain is built from TRBV28 and TRBJ2-5, with D tentatively TRBD1 (6 bases). This CDR3 spans 15 amino acids. CDR1 is MDHEN and CDR2 is SYDVKM in the germline V gene. Trimming stripped 5 bases from V and 3 bases from J, with 16 bases between. CDR3 residues: CASSLSGTYEETQYF. CDR3 sequence (DNA): TGTGCCAGCAGTCTCTCCGGGACATACGAAGAGACCCAGTACTTC.

The chain couples TRBV11-1 to TRBJ1-5, with 7 bases aligning to TRBD1. The CDR3 has 14 amino acids. Germline assignment: CDR1 SGHAT and CDR2 FQDESV (reference sequence). After removal of 5 bases from V and 2 bases from J, the junction contained 3 bases not matched to a gene. This CDR3 reads CASSRDRGNQPQHF. As DNA, the CDR3 is TGTGCCAGCAGCCGCGACAGGGGCAATCAGCCCCAGCATTTT.

The chain is built from TRBV7-9 and TRBJ2-5; a possible D gene is TRBD2 (6 bases). There are 12 residues in the CDR3. Per the germline V gene, CDR1 is SEHNR and CDR2 is FQNEAQ (reference sequence). Trimming took off 7 bases at V and 4 bases at J, with 10 bases between the two ends. CDR3 nucleotides: TGTGCCAGCATGCGGGGAAGAGAGACCCAGTACTTC. It specifies CASMRGRETQYF.

The V gene is TRBV18, the J gene TRBJ1-1; D is possibly TRBD1 (5 bases). V was cut by 1 base and J by 1 base, with 10 bases left in between. This CDR3 spans 15 amino acids. CDR1 is KGHSH, CDR2 LQKENI, per germline. The CDR3 DNA follows: TGTGCCAGCTCACCACGAGGACAATCGAACACTGAAGCTTTCTTT. Translating it yields CASSPRGQSNTEAFF. The full variable domain, with the rest looked up from reference TRBV18 and TRBJ1-1, is NAGVMQNPRHLVRRRGQEARLRCSPMKGHSHVYWYRQLPEEGLKFMVYLQKENIIDESGMPKERFSAEFPKEGPSILRIQQVVRGDSAAYFCASSPRGQSNTEAFFGQGTRLTVV.

The chain has TRBV7-6 and TRBJ2-7, with 8 bases identical to TRBD2. V gave up 5 bases and J gave up 9 bases; unmatched junction bases: 12. The CDR3 covers 14 residues. The germline V gene encodes CDR1 SGHVS and CDR2 FNYEAQ. In DNA, the CDR3 is TGTGCCAGCAGCCCAGAGGGCGGGAGGACCGGGCAGTACTTC. Translated: CASSPEGGRTGQYF.

V and J are TRBV7-9 and TRBJ2-3; D remains unclear. V was shortened by 6 bases and J by 2 bases, with 18 bases between the two germline ends. This CDR3 region has 16 residues. Looked up from germline, CDR1 is SEHNR and CDR2 is FQNEAQ (reference sequence). The CDR3 coding sequence is TGTGCCAGCAGTCCTCCTGCACTCCTCTACACAGATACGCAGTATTTT. It specifies CASSPPALLYTDTQYF.

The chain has TRBV6-1 and TRBJ1-5, with D unclear. Trimming removed 2 bases from V and 1 base from J, with 12 bases in between. Germline V CDR1 and CDR2: MNHNS, SASEGT. This CDR3 has 16 residues. The CDR3, as DNA: TGTGCCAGCAGTGAAATCCCAGGATGGAGCAATCAGCCCCAGCATTTT. Its protein product is CASSEIPGWSNQPQHF.

The V call is TRBV15, the J call TRBJ2-1; TRBD1 matches at 10 bases. Looked up from germline, CDR1 is LNHNV and CDR2 is YYDKDF (reference sequence). The CDR3 length is 16 residues. V lost 6 bases to trimming and J lost 7 bases; unmatched junction nucleotides: 12. This CDR3 is CATRPRDRGLYNEQFF. The CDR3 DNA is TGTGCCACCAGGCCCAGGGACAGGGGTCTTTATAATGAGCAGTTCTTC.

The J gene is TRBJ2-7, the V gene TRBV9, with 10 bases that match TRBD2. Trimming at V came to 4 bases and at J to 0 bases, leaving 1 base not matched to a gene. There are 14 residues in the CDR3. CDR1 is SGDLS, CDR2 YYNGEE, per germline. In nucleotides, the CDR3 is TGTGCCAGCAGCCCTAGCGGGAGCTCCTACGAGCAGTACTTC. Its protein is CASSPSGSSYEQYF.

The chain recombines TRBV7-3 with TRBJ2-3; 8 bases align to TRBD2. V was pared by 3 bases and J by 1 base, with 9 bases of the junction left unmatched. Per the germline V gene, CDR1 is SGHTA and CDR2 is FQGTGA. This CDR3 spans 17 amino acids. Written as DNA, the CDR3 is TGTGCCAGCAGCTTTTTAGCTCGGGAGGGTGGCACAGATACGCAGTATTTT. Translating it yields CASSFLAREGGTDTQYF.

CDR3 in amino acids: CASSSAQREKWQYF. CDR3 coding DNA: TGTGCCAGCAGCTCCGCCCAGCGGGAGAAATGGCAGTATTTT. V usage is TRBV7-9 and J usage is TRBJ2-3; TRBD2 matches at 8 bases. Germline V gene lookup returns CDR1 SEHNR and CDR2 FQNEAQ (reference sequence). The CDR3 spans 14 residues. V was pared by 4 bases and J by 11 bases, with 11 bases of the junction left unmatched.

The V and J genes are TRBV15 and TRBJ2-5; no reliable D call. The J call may be incorrect, as the DNA end agrees better with TRBJ2-7. The CDR3 loop spans 12 amino acids. CDR1 and CDR2 from the germline V gene are LNHNV and YYDKDF (reference sequence). The CDR3 sequence is CATSRDAYEQYF. For the CDR3, the DNA is TGTGCCACCAGCAGAGACGCCTACGAGCAGTACTTC.

The chain joins TRBV5-1 to TRBJ2-7; 8 nucleotides line up with TRBD1. The germline gives CDR1 SGHRS, CDR2 YFSETQ. CDR3 length equals 14 residues. Germline trimming cut 9 bases from V and 2 bases from J; bases unmatched to any gene: 10. The CDR3 is CATSRTGPTYEQYF. The CDR3, as DNA: TGCGCCACCTCAAGGACAGGGCCAACCTACGAGCAGTACTTC.

V usage is TRBV14 and J usage is TRBJ2-7; D is unclear. CDR3 length equals 13 residues. The germline CDR1 and CDR2 sequences are SGHDN and FVKESK. V was pared by 1 base and J by 5 bases, with 9 bases between. The CDR3 DNA reads as TGTGCCAGCAGCCAAGCCCCTAAGAACGAGCAGTACTTC. Translated: CASSQAPKNEQYF.

The DNA of the CDR3 is TGTGCCAGCAGCGACCTGGGACTAGCAGACGAGCAGTACTTC. Translated: CASSDLGLADEQYF. This sequence joins TRBV11-3 and TRBJ2-7; TRBD2 aligns across 9 bases. CDR1 is SGHNT and CDR2 is YENEEA in the germline V gene. Trimming cost V 5 bases and J 5 bases; bases outside gene matches: 7. The CDR3 runs 14 residues.

V usage is TRBV4-2 and J usage is TRBJ2-7; 7 nucleotides line up with TRBD2. Germline lookup yields CDR1 LGHNA and CDR2 YNFKEQ. With V trimmed by 3 bases and J by 6 bases, 17 bases remained unmatched. The CDR3 is 17 amino acids. The CDR3 coding sequence is TGTGCCAGCAGCCAGACCGGGGGGTGGCAGCCCCTAGGCGAGCAGTACTTC. Its translation: CASSQTGGWQPLGEQYF.

This chain joins TRBV5-4 and TRBJ2-4, with D possibly TRBD1 on 6 matching bases. The CDR3 is made up of 13 amino acids. The ends were cut back, 4 bases at V and 1 base at J, with 6 bases in the middle. Germline V gene sequence: CDR1 SGHNT, CDR2 YYREEE (reference sequence). CDR3 in amino acids: CASSDRAKNIQYF. CDR3 nucleotides: TGTGCCAGCAGCGACAGGGCCAAAAACATTCAGTACTTC.

V and J are TRBV28 and TRBJ2-1; 8 nucleotides line up with TRBD2. Trimming took 6 bases from V and 5 from J; bases not matched to a gene: 12. The CDR3 consists of 16 residues. CDR1 and CDR2 from the germline V gene are MDHEN and SYDVKM. The CDR3, as DNA: TGTGCCAGCAGCCGCCCAGTTAGCGGGATGGACAATGAGCAGTTCTTC. Protein product: CASSRPVSGMDNEQFF.

The chain combines TRBV7-3 with TRBJ2-5, with 7 bases identical to TRBD2. The tail of the sequence fits TRBJ2-7 better, so the J call may be wrong. CDR1 and CDR2 (germline): SGHTA, FQGTGA. CDR3 length: 15 residues. This CDR3 is CASSLFRAGKYEQYF. The CDR3 nucleotides are TGTGCCAGCAGCTTATTTCGAGCGGGGAAGTACGAGCAGTACTTC.

This chain joins TRBV6-4 and TRBJ1-6, with D possibly matching TRBD1 (5 bases). Germline lookup yields CDR1 MRHNA and CDR2 SNTAGT. There are 19 residues in the CDR3. Trimming cost V 0 bases and J 7 bases, with 22 bases left between them. For the CDR3, the DNA is TGTGCCAGCAGTGACTCGATTCGGGTGGGGCATCCACTCAATTCACCCCTCCACTTT. Its protein is CASSDSIRVGHPLNSPLHF.

V usage is TRBV6-1 and J usage is TRBJ1-5, with D uncertain. Between the trimmed V and J ends, which lost 8 bases and 0 bases, there was a span of 8 bases. The germline V gene has CDR1 MNHNS and CDR2 SASEGT. CDR3 length: 13 amino acids. CDR3 DNA sequence: TGTGCCAGCCGAGATAATAGCAATCAGCCCCAGCATTTT. Amino acid sequence: CASRDNSNQPQHF.

This chain links TRBV7-9 with TRBJ2-3; D perhaps matches TRBD2 (6 bases). Trimming removed 4 bases from V and 1 base from J, with 21 bases in between. The CDR3 has 18 residues. Germline V CDR1 and CDR2: SEHNR, FQNEAQ (reference sequence). This CDR3 is CASSSRVAASGGTDTQYF. The CDR3 bases are TGTGCCAGCAGCTCCCGAGTGGCGGCGTCGGGAGGCACAGATACGCAGTATTTT.

The chain combines TRBV7-2 with TRBJ1-2; 12 nucleotides match TRBD1. The CDR3 has 15 residues. The germline CDR1 and CDR2 sequences are SGHTA and FQGNSA. V dropped 0 bases and J dropped 8; count of bases not matched to a gene: 4. For the CDR3, the DNA is TGTGCCAGCAGCTTAGCGGGACAGGGGGCGCTGGGCTACACCTTC. Translating gives CASSLAGQGALGYTF.

CDR3 residues: CAVTSGTPGEQFF. The CDR3 nucleotides read TGTGCCGTAACCTCCGGGACTCCCGGCGAGCAGTTCTTC. V is TRBV6-6 and J is TRBJ2-1, with D possibly TRBD2 on 6 matching bases. V dropped 11 bases and J dropped 10 bases, with 21 bases sitting between them. The CDR3 is 13 residues long. Per germline, CDR1 MNHNY and CDR2 SVGAGI (reference sequence).

CDR3 DNA sequence: TGTGCCAGCAGTTTATCGGCCGGGACTGAAGCTTTCTTT. It codes for CASSLSAGTEAFF. The J gene is TRBJ1-1, the V gene TRBV28; D uncertain. Trimming took 1 base from V and 5 from J, leaving 8 bases between them. Germline V gene lookup returns CDR1 MDHEN and CDR2 SYDVKM. The CDR3 is 13 residues long.

The chain employs TRBV11-2 and TRBJ2-1; D is possibly TRBD2 (5 bases). V gave up 8 bases and J gave up 6 bases, with 17 bases separating them. Germline V CDR1 and CDR2: SGHAT, FQNNGV. CDR3 length equals 14 residues. The CDR3 here is CASSRASGLNEQFF. CDR3 in DNA: TGTGCCAGCTCCCGGGCTAGTGGACTCAATGAGCAGTTCTTC. Filled out from reference TRBV11-2 and TRBJ2-1, the complete variable domain reads EAGVAQSPRYKIIEKRQSVAFWCNPISGHATLYWYQQILGQGPKLLIQFQNNGVVDDSQLPKDRFSAERLKGVDSTLKIQPAKLEDSAVYLCASSRASGLNEQFFGPGTRLTVL.

The chain links TRBV29-1 to TRBJ2-7; D may be TRBD1 (5 bases). The length of the CDR3 is 15 residues. Looked up from germline, CDR1 is SQVTM and CDR2 is ANQGSEA. Between the trimmed V and J ends, which lost 7 bases and 0 bases, there was a span of 19 bases. The DNA for the CDR3 is TGCAGCGGATATACTTACAGGTTACCCTCCTACGAGCAGTACTTC. Residues: CSGYTYRLPSYEQYF.

The V gene is TRBV10-3, the J gene TRBJ2-5, with 12 bases that match TRBD2. Germline V gene sequence: CDR1 ENHRY, CDR2 SYGVKD. J was trimmed by 4 bases and V by 5 bases; bases with no gene match: 2. This CDR3 is 14 amino acids long. The CDR3 nucleotides read TGTGCCATCAGTTTGACTAGCGGGGGAGAGACCCAGTACTTC. This codes for CAISLTSGGETQYF.

This clone is labeled medium-sized based on frequency. The genes are TRBV7-4 and TRBJ1-2, with D perhaps TRBD1 (5 bases). There are 13 residues in the CDR3. CDR1 is SGHVT, CDR2 SQSDAQ, per germline. The ends were cut back, 2 bases at V and 1 base at J, with 5 bases in the middle. The CDR3 bases are TGTGCCAGCAGCTTACAGGGTAACTATGGCTACACCTTC. Translating gives CASSLQGNYGYTF.